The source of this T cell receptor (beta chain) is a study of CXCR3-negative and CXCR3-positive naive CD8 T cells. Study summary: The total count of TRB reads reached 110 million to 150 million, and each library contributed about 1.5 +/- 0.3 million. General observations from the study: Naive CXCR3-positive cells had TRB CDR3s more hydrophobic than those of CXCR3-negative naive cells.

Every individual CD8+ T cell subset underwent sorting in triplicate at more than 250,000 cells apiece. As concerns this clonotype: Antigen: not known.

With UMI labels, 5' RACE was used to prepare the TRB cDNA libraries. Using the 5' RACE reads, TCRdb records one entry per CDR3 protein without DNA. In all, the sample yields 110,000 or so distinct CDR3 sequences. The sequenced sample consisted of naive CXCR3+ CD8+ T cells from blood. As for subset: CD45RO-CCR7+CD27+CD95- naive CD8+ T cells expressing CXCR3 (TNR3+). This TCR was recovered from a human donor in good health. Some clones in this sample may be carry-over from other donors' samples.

The CDR3 loop is CASSLGAGAYYGYTF. This chain uses TRBV12-3 or TRBV12-4 with TRBJ1-2; there is no DNA to check the TCRdb D call of TRBD1. The CDR3 is 15 amino acids.